These T cell receptor beta chains were read from a single sample in a study of post-analysis software for immune sequencing data. TCRdb used MiXCR to reprocess the PCR reads, holding one entry per CDR3 protein. Among fewer than 550,000 distinct CDR3 sequences listed, approximately 34% were seen once. The sequenced material came from blood. The receptors here all came from a girl aged 2-17 years with multiple sclerosis. CDR3s include the opening cysteine and the closing phenylalanine or tryptophan. A D gene is named only where the DNA matches it firmly. Size tells how often a clone was seen (once, few, many) or the class of an expanded clone, and some rows leave it out.

TRBJ2-7	TRBV12-3/TRBV12-4	few	-	CASSTSTGVYEQYF	-
TRBJ2-3	TRBV3-1	-	-	CASSQSRRGRTDTQYF	TGTGCCAGCAGCCAAAGCCGGCGGGGCCGCACAGATACGCAGTATTTT
TRBJ2-1	TRBV12-3/TRBV12-4	-	TRBD2	CASSGLAGEETQFF	TGTGCCAGCAGCGGACTAGCCGGCGAAGAGACCCAGTTCTTC
TRBJ1-1	TRBV6-5	-	TRBD1	CASGLDRGRIGTEAFF	TGTGCCAGCGGCCTCGACAGGGGGCGAATAGGCACTGAAGCTTTCTTT
TRBJ1-5	TRBV6-5	-	-	CASSPGPWGQPQHF	TGTGCCAGCAGCCCTGGACCGTGGGGTCAGCCCCAGCATTTT
TRBJ1-1	TRBV12-5	few	TRBD1	CASASQGVTEAFF	TGTGCTAGTGCCTCACAGGGGGTCACTGAAGCTTTCTTT
TRBJ2-5	TRBV12-3/TRBV12-4	-	TRBD1	CASRRDRGETQYF	TGTGCCAGCAGGCGGGACAGGGGCGAGACCCAGTACTTC
TRBJ2-5	TRBV4-1	-	-	CASSQGITAVRETQYF	TGCGCCAGCAGCCAAGGGATTACGGCGGTCCGGGAGACCCAGTACTTC
TRBJ2-6	TRBV24-1	-	-	CATSDPPGRGSGANVLTF	TGTGCCACCAGTGATCCCCCCGGGCGGGGCTCTGGGGCCAACGTCCTGACTTTC
TRBJ2-3	TRBV20-1	few	TRBD2	CSAPPGGTPGDTQYF	TGCAGTGCTCCTCCCGGGGGGACGCCAGGGGATACGCAGTATTTT
TRBJ2-5	TRBV3-1	-	TRBD2	CASSQPPSGGGEIQYF	TGTGCCAGCAGCCAACCCCCAAGCGGGGGGGGGGAGATCCAGTACTTC
TRBJ2-3	TRBV5-1	few	-	CASSLGTRADTQYF	TGCGCCAGCAGCTTAGGGACCAGGGCAGATACGCAGTATTTT
TRBJ2-5	TRBV5-1	-	TRBD1	CASSSAGTGHNGQYF	TGCGCCAGCAGCTCCGCCGGGACAGGGCACAACGGGCAGTACTTC
TRBJ2-3	TRBV20-1	few	-	CSARDEGGLTDTQYF	TGCAGTGCTAGAGACGAAGGGGGGCTAACAGATACGCAGTATTTT
TRBJ2-7	TRBV5-1	many	-	CASSLATGADYEQYF	TGCGCCAGCAGCTTGGCCACCGGGGCGGACTACGAGCAGTACTTC
TRBJ2-1	TRBV5-6	-	-	CASSRGVIASSNNEQFF	TGTGCCAGCAGCCGTGGGGTCATAGCGAGCTCAAACAATGAGCAGTTCTTC
TRBJ2-3	TRBV6-1	-	TRBD2	CASSAGTSGTDTQYF	TGTGCCAGCAGCGCCGGGACTAGCGGCACAGATACGCAGTATTTT
TRBJ1-2	TRBV20-1	-	TRBD1	CSAPGQGLPYGYTF	TGCAGTGCTCCCGGACAGGGGCTCCCCTATGGCTACACCTTC
TRBJ2-5	TRBV20-1	-	-	CSATSVQRETQYF	TGCAGTGCTACATCTGTGCAGCGGGAGACCCAGTACTTC
TRBJ1-2	TRBV6-6	few	-	CASSGEANRASGYGYTF	TGTGCCAGTTCGGGGGAAGCGAACAGGGCGTCCGGCTATGGCTACACCTTC
TRBJ2-5	TRBV5-1	-	TRBD2	CASSLEGPGLAGAINEQYF	TGCGCCAGCAGCTTGGAAGGGCCGGGACTAGCGGGGGCCATCAATGAGCAGTACTTC
TRBJ2-5	TRBV11-2	-	-	CASSSGAGETQYF	TGTGCCAGCAGCTCTGGAGCCGGGGAGACCCAGTACTTC
TRBJ2-7	TRBV10-3	many	-	CASRDTYEQYF	TGTGCCAGCCGGGACACCTACGAGCAGTACTTC
TRBJ2-3	TRBV20-1	many	-	CSALNTDTQYF	TGCAGTGCCCTCAACACAGATACGCAGTATTTT
TRBJ2-4	TRBV28	-	TRBD1	CASREGARGNIQYF	TGTGCCAGCAGAGAGGGGGCGAGGGGGAACATTCAGTACTTC
TRBJ1-2	TRBV7-2	-	-	CASSLVLSAYGYTF	TGTGCCAGCAGCTTAGTTCTATCCGCTTACGGCTACACCTTC
TRBJ1-1	TRBV5-1	few	TRBD1	CASSPGDRSTEAFF	TGCGCCAGCAGCCCCGGGGACAGAAGCACTGAAGCTTTCTTT
TRBJ2-5	TRBV2	-	TRBD1	CASRARTGSIQETQYF	TGTGCCAGCAGAGCCCGGACAGGGTCAATTCAAGAGACCCAGTACTTC
TRBJ2-5	TRBV6-6	-	TRBD2	CASGSGGSEETQYF	TGTGCCAGCGGCAGCGGGGGGTCCGAAGAGACCCAGTACTTC
TRBJ2-3	TRBV7-3	few	-	CASSLLQGADTQYF	TGTGCCAGCAGCCTCCTGCAGGGAGCAGATACGCAGTATTTT
TRBJ2-7	TRBV7-2	few	-	CASSSIPDIEQYF	TGTGCCAGCAGCTCAATCCCGGACATCGAGCAGTACTTC
TRBJ1-1	TRBV10-3	few	-	CAISDRTGRSTEAFF	TGTGCCATCAGTGATAGAACCGGGAGGAGCACTGAAGCTTTCTTT
TRBJ1-5	TRBV28	-	-	CASSLGAWNQPQHF	TGTGCCAGCAGTTTAGGGGCGTGGAATCAGCCCCAGCATTTT
TRBJ1-2	TRBV5-5	few	TRBD1	CASSLVGGQALLYGYTF	TGTGCCAGCAGCCTGGTGGGGGGACAGGCACTTCTCTATGGCTACACCTTC
TRBJ2-7	TRBV11-2	-	-	CASSLAGGQYF	TGTGCCAGCAGCTTAGCGGGGGGCCAGTACTTC
TRBJ2-4	TRBV28	few	TRBD2	CASSLTSGGQNIQYF	TGTGCCAGCAGCTTGACTAGCGGGGGGCAGAACATTCAGTACTTC
TRBJ2-5	TRBV20-1	-	TRBD2	CSASFRGVLEQYF	TGCAGTGCTAGTTTCCGGGGGGTCCTTGAGCAGTACTTC
TRBJ2-7	TRBV7-9	few	-	CASSHTQKPYEQYF	TGTGCCAGCAGCCACACCCAGAAGCCCTACGAGCAGTACTTC
TRBJ2-1	TRBV10-3	-	-	CAISVETLMVNEQFF	TGTGCCATCAGTGTGGAAACCCTAATGGTGAATGAGCAGTTCTTC
TRBJ2-5	TRBV21-1	-	-	CASSKAGSGEQETQYF	TGTGCCAGCAGCAAAGCTGGTAGCGGGGAACAAGAGACCCAGTACTTC
TRBJ1-1	TRBV3-1	-	-	CASSQTGYTEAFF	TGTGCCAGCAGCCAAACGGGGTACACTGAAGCTTTCTTT
TRBJ2-1	TRBV20-1	few	TRBD1	CSAEGDRSFSYNEQFF	TGCAGTGCTGAGGGGGACAGATCCTTCTCCTACAATGAGCAGTTCTTC
TRBJ1-1	TRBV20-1	-	-	CSARDLLGTLGNTEAFF	TGCAGTGCTAGAGACTTGTTAGGGACCCTCGGGAACACTGAAGCTTTCTTT
TRBJ1-6	TRBV5-6	-	-	CASSLLGRDRNSPLHF	TGTGCCAGCAGCTTGTTAGGCCGTGACCGCAATTCACCCCTCCACTTT
TRBJ2-5	TRBV7-2	-	-	CASSLAARDFQEAQYF	TGTGCCAGCAGCTTAGCAGCACGGGACTTCCAAGAGGCCCAGTACTTC
TRBJ1-6	TRBV20-1	few	-	CSARVSRDYNSPLHF	TGCAGTGCTAGAGTCTCCCGGGACTATAATTCACCCCTCCACTTT
TRBJ2-1	TRBV29-1	many	-	CSVLYFGYEQFF	TGCAGCGTCCTTTACTTCGGCTATGAGCAGTTCTTC
TRBJ2-1	TRBV5-5	few	-	CASTMTGRSYNEQFF	TGTGCCAGCACCATGACAGGACGCTCCTACAATGAGCAGTTCTTC